Given below is one T cell receptor beta chain in context. Its antigen is still unknown. PCR primers comprised 60 Vbeta and 13 Jbeta primers. Original methodology: In a later analysis, about 9.9 million of 75 million to 90 million unique beta chains occurred in at least two donors. The data were produced by immunoSEQ multiplex PCR, yet TCRdb's version contains in-frame clones alone and is incomplete. The V and J calls and the clone size are those of that table, but D and trimming were determined from the DNA. This sample carries 150,000 to 160,000 clones, approximately 84% of them seen once, and the ten largest clones take about 2.1%. This entry is derived from a study of cytomegalovirus exposure and HLA in healthy donors. The wider study: For the roughly 400 genotyped donors, 65% to 90% fell within the Caucasian-associated ancestry cluster. Study observations and caveats: Both high specificity and high sensitivity reportedly marked the classifier's diagnosis of cytomegalovirus status.

The clonotype originates from a woman between 18 and 29 years old in good health and CMV-seronegative. The sequenced sample was PBMCs.

In DNA, the CDR3 is TGCGCCAGCAGCCAGGATGGAGTCGGGCTAGCGGGCCCAGATACGCAGTATTTT. Residues: CASSQDGVGLAGPDTQYF. The rearrangement uses TRBV4-3 and TRBJ2-3, with TRBD2 matching over 8 bases. This CDR3 is built from 18 residues. The V gene's germline CDR1 is LGHNA and CDR2 YSLEER. Unmatched junction bases numbered 15, after V lost 3 bases and J lost 4 bases.